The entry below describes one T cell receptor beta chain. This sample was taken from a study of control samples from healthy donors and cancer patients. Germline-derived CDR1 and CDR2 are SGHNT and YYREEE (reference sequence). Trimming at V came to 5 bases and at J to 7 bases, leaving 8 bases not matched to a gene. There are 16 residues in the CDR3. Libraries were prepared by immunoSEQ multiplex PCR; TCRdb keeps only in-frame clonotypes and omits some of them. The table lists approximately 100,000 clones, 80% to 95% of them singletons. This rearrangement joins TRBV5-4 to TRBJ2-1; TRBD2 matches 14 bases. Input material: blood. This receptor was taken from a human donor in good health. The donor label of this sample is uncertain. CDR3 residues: CASSLTSGGAWNEQFF. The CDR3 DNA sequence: TGTGCCAGCAGTTTGACTAGCGGGGGGGCGTGGAATGAGCAGTTCTTC.